One T cell receptor beta chain is described in this entry. These data belong to a study of blood T cell repertoires in COVID-19. Whole-study context: Acute-phase and convalescent COVID-19 samples originated in the United States, Italy and Spain.

Some clones are missing from TCRdb's copy, which holds only in-frame ones; the method was immunoSEQ multiplex PCR. The sample holds 60,000 to 80,000 clones, approximately 80% seen once. V shed 3 bases and J 1 base; nucleotides not matched to a gene: 9. CDR3 length: 16 residues. CDR1 SGHKS and CDR2 YYEKEE come from the germline V gene (reference sequence). The sequenced sample was peripheral blood. The receptor was derived from a man in his fifties or sixties with COVID-19, enrolled during active disease. The J gene is TRBJ1-1, the V gene TRBV5-5, with TRBD1 identical over 7 bases. CDR3 amino acids: CASSYYTGVRNTEAFF. The CDR3 nucleotides are TGTGCCAGCAGCTATTATACAGGGGTTAGGAACACTGAAGCTTTCTTT.